This passage covers 23 T cell receptor beta chains from one sample sequenced in a study of control samples from healthy donors and cancer patients. Assay: immunoSEQ multiplex PCR; the TCRdb copy retains only in-frame clones and omits some. This sample yields 98,000 or so clones, of which roughly three quarters are seen a single time; 10% belongs to the top ten. Sample: blood. These receptors all come from a woman under 40 in good health.

V and J are TRBV7-9 and TRBJ2-3, with 12 bases that match TRBD2. This CDR3 is 16 amino acids long. V shed 1 base, J shed 1 base, and the junction held 0 bases outside the gene matches. Germline V gene sequence: CDR1 SEHNR, CDR2 FQNEAQ (reference sequence). CDR3 coding DNA: TGTGCCAGCAGCTTAGGACTAGCGGGGGGCACAGATACGCAGTATTTT. This gives the protein CASSLGLAGGTDTQYF.

V gene TRBV5-6 combines with J gene TRBJ1-2; no definite D call. The germline gives CDR1 SGHDT, CDR2 YYEEEE. CDR3 size: 15 residues. V lost 1 base and J lost 7, with 17 bases in between. The DNA for the CDR3 is TGTGCCAGCAGCTTGTTAGTCAGCCCGTCGGGTGGCTACACCTTC. As protein: CASSLLVSPSGGYTF.

This clone has a single count. The chain couples TRBV19 to TRBJ2-6, with 9 bases matching TRBD1. This CDR3 is built from 18 residues. V shed 1 base, J shed 2 bases, and the junction held 6 bases outside the gene matches. CDR1 and CDR2 (germline): LNHDA, SQIVND (reference sequence). CDR3 amino acids: CASSIAGQGTPGANVLTF. CDR3 bases: TGTGCCAGTAGTATAGCGGGACAGGGTACCCCTGGGGCCAACGTCCTGACTTTC. Filled out from reference TRBV19 and TRBJ2-6, the complete variable domain reads DGGITQSPKYLFRKEGQNVTLSCEQNLNHDAMYWYRQDPGQGLRLIYYSQIVNDFQKGDIAEGYSVSREKKESFPLTVTSAQKNPTAFYLCASSIAGQGTPGANVLTFGAGSRLTVL.

The rearrangement joins TRBV9 to TRBJ2-7; 9 nucleotides align to TRBD1. Germline CDR1 is SGDLS and CDR2 is YYNGEE. With 1 base clipped from V and 2 bases from J, the junction kept 4 bases outside the gene matches. The CDR3 is 15 residues long. CDR3 region: CASSVFGQGTYEQYF. CDR3 sequence (DNA): TGTGCCAGCAGCGTATTTGGACAGGGGACCTACGAGCAGTACTTC.

The chain combines TRBV12-1 with TRBJ2-5. TRBV12-1 is described as a pseudogene. This CDR3 contains 15 residues. The CDR3 sequence: CASSFLSFLGETQYF. The CDR3 DNA sequence: TGTGCCAGCAGCTTTCTTTCCTTTTTGGGGGAGACCCAGTACTTC.

The rearrangement links TRBV7-8 to TRBJ2-7, with D hard to call. CDR1 SGHVS and CDR2 FQNEAQ come from the germline V gene. Trimming stripped 1 base from V and 4 bases from J, with 14 bases between. The CDR3 loop spans 15 amino acids. In DNA form, the CDR3 reads TGTGCCAGCAGCTTAGTCGGCGGCCTCTGGTACGAGCAGTACTTC. Protein product: CASSLVGGLWYEQYF.

This clone was detected a few times. This sequence joins TRBV6-6 and TRBJ2-1, with D maybe TRBD2 (6 bases). The ends were cut back, 4 bases at V and 7 bases at J, with 20 bases in the middle. CDR3 length equals 16 residues. CDR1 and CDR2 from the germline V gene are MNHNY and SVGAGI (reference sequence). This CDR3 is CASSSRSGTGLNEQFF. The CDR3 DNA follows: TGTGCCAGCAGTTCTAGGAGTGGGACTGGACTTAATGAGCAGTTCTTC.

The rearrangement links TRBV5-6 to TRBJ1-4; the match to TRBD1 covers 9 bases. This CDR3 contains 15 residues. Germline V gene sequence: CDR1 SGHDT, CDR2 YYEEEE. With 2 bases clipped from V and 4 bases from J, the junction kept 3 bases outside the gene matches. The CDR3 is CASSLPGQGNEKLFF. The CDR3 DNA reads TGTGCCAGCAGCTTACCGGGACAGGGTAATGAAAAACTGTTTTTT.

The rearrangement uses TRBV5-1 and TRBJ2-3, with D maybe TRBD1 (6 bases). Germline CDR1 SGHRS, CDR2 YFSETQ. CDR3 length: 14 residues. With 5 bases removed from V and 5 bases from J, the gap between germline ends came to 15 bases. The CDR3, as DNA: TGCGCCAGCAGTTCTGAGGACAGAGGAGATACGCAGTATTTT. Its protein is CASSSEDRGDTQYF.

The chain links TRBV30 to TRBJ2-1; unclear D gene. Germline V gene data show CDR1 as GTSNPN and CDR2 as SVGIG (reference sequence). CDR3 length: 14 amino acids. V lost 7 bases, J lost 0 bases, and 13 bases lay in between. CDR3 bases: TGTGCCTCTAAGTTGGGGTCCTCCTACAATGAGCAGTTCTTC. Amino acid sequence: CASKLGSSYNEQFF.

This clone occurred many times. The gene calls are TRBV12-3 or TRBV12-4 and TRBJ2-7, with TRBD1 identical over 11 bases. The CDR3 runs to 13 residues. Losses at the gene ends were 8 bases for V and 3 bases for J; bases not matched to a gene: 3. CDR3 in amino acids: CASGDRGVYEQYF. CDR3 sequence (DNA): TGTGCCAGCGGGGACAGGGGGGTCTACGAGCAGTACTTC.

The V and J genes are TRBV7-2 and TRBJ1-2, with D possibly being TRBD1 (6 bases). V was trimmed by 5 bases and J by 8 bases, leaving 21 bases between them. This CDR3 contains 15 residues. Germline assignment: CDR1 SGHTA and CDR2 FQGNSA. CDR3 sequence reads: CASSQRGAPEGGYTF. CDR3 DNA sequence: TGTGCCAGCAGCCAAAGGGGGGCTCCCGAAGGAGGCTACACCTTC.

The genes are TRBV10-3 and TRBJ1-5; weak D call: TRBD1 (6 bases). The CDR3 length is 14 residues. V shed 8 bases and J shed 7 bases, with 18 bases lying between them. Germline CDR1 reads ENHRY; CDR2 reads SYGVKD. The CDR3 sequence: CAIGIGGAGQPQHF. The CDR3 DNA reads TGTGCCATCGGGATCGGGGGGGCCGGGCAGCCCCAGCATTTT.

This chain uses TRBV3-1 (or the pseudogene TRBV3-2) with TRBJ2-5; no clear D gene. CDR1 is LGHDT, CDR2 YNNKEL, per germline (reference sequence). CDR3 size: 14 residues. V dropped 1 base and J dropped 13 bases, with 19 bases sitting between them. This CDR3 is CASSQGRSLRSAYF. In nucleotides, the CDR3 is TGTGCCAGCAGCCAAGGTCGGTCTCTACGGTCGGCGTACTTC.

CDR3 nucleotide sequence: TGTGCCAGCAGCAACCAGGTGTTCACTGAAGCTTTCTTT. Translated, it gives CASSNQVFTEAFF. V gene TRBV7-9 combines with J gene TRBJ1-1; D unresolved. This CDR3 has 13 residues. Trimming stripped 5 bases from V and 4 bases from J, with 11 bases between. Germline CDR1 is SEHNR and CDR2 is FQNEAQ (reference sequence).

The genes are TRBV19 and TRBJ1-3, with TRBD1 identical over 7 bases. The germline gives CDR1 LNHDA, CDR2 SQIVND (reference sequence). The length of the CDR3 is 18 residues. Unmatched junction bases numbered 12, after V lost 3 bases and J lost 1 base. The CDR3 bases are TGTGCCAGTAGTATCAATGGCCCGGACAGGTCTTCTGGAAACACCATATATTTT. This translates into CASSINGPDRSSGNTIYF. The full variable domain, in which reference TRBV19 and TRBJ1-3 provide the parts outside the CDR3, is DGGITQSPKYLFRKEGQNVTLSCEQNLNHDAMYWYRQDPGQGLRLIYYSQIVNDFQKGDIAEGYSVSREKKESFPLTVTSAQKNPTAFYLCASSINGPDRSSGNTIYFGEGSWLTVV.

CDR3 nucleotide sequence: TGCGCCAGCAGCCTAAACTCCGGGACAGCCTATGGCTACACCTTC. The encoded protein is CASSLNSGTAYGYTF. The J gene is TRBJ1-2, the V gene TRBV5-1; 7 bases map to TRBD1. This CDR3 is built from 15 residues. The V and J ends lost 4 bases and 4 bases, in that order; junction bases with no gene match: 10. The germline V gene has CDR1 SGHRS and CDR2 YFSETQ.

V usage is TRBV7-2 and J usage is TRBJ1-2; D gene unclear. The V end lost 5 bases, the J end lost 7 bases, and 17 bases lay between the germline ends. Germline CDR1 reads SGHTA; CDR2 reads FQGNSA. This CDR3 is 14 amino acids long. The CDR3 loop is CASSPTGQVGGYTF. The CDR3 DNA sequence: TGTGCCAGCAGCCCAACGGGTCAAGTAGGTGGCTACACCTTC.

The CDR3 sequence is CASSQGQSSGGAETQYF. The CDR3 bases are TGTGCCAGCAGCCAAGGGCAGAGTAGCGGGGGGGCAGAGACCCAGTACTTC. V and J are TRBV3-1 (or the pseudogene TRBV3-2) and TRBJ2-5; 11 bases match TRBD2. Germline assignment: CDR1 LGHDT and CDR2 YNNKEL (reference sequence). V shed 1 base and J 4 bases; nucleotides not matched to a gene: 8. CDR3 length equals 17 residues.

V is TRBV7-8 and J is TRBJ1-3; D perhaps matches TRBD1 (5 bases). V dropped 4 bases and J dropped 0 bases, with 7 bases sitting between them. This CDR3 is 14 amino acids long. CDR1 and CDR2 (germline): SGHVS, FQNEAQ. The CDR3 sequence is CASSSGNSGNTIYF. CDR3 bases: TGTGCCAGCAGCTCAGGGAACTCTGGAAACACCATATATTTT.

The gene calls are TRBV24-1 and TRBJ2-3, with 7 positions matching TRBD1. The J segment lost 2 bases and the V segment lost 2 bases, leaving 6 bases of the junction unmatched. The CDR3 has 16 residues. The V gene's germline CDR1 is KGHDR and CDR2 SFDVKD. CDR3 in DNA: TGTGCCACCAGTGATTCAGACAGGGACAACACAGATACGCAGTATTTT. It encodes CATSDSDRDNTDTQYF.

This clone was observed a handful of times. This specimen includes other DNA sequences encoding the same CDR3. V gene TRBV4-1 combines with J gene TRBJ2-1; 7 nucleotides agree with TRBD1. Germline V CDR1 and CDR2: MGHRA, YSYEKL. The CDR3 sequence is 13 residues long. Losses at the gene ends were 4 bases for V and 8 bases for J; bases not matched to a gene: 5. The CDR3 coding sequence is TGCGCCAGCAGCCGAGGGGGCGGCGATGAGCAGTTCTTC. Translated, it gives CASSRGGGDEQFF.

This chain uses TRBV27 with TRBJ1-2; D gene unclear. Trimming pared 6 bases from V and 4 bases from J, leaving 12 bases between. The length of the CDR3 is 13 residues. Germline V CDR1 and CDR2: MNHEY, SMNVEV (reference sequence). For the CDR3, the DNA is TGTGCCAGCAGATCGGACGATATCTATGGCTACACCTTC. It yields the protein CASRSDDIYGYTF.